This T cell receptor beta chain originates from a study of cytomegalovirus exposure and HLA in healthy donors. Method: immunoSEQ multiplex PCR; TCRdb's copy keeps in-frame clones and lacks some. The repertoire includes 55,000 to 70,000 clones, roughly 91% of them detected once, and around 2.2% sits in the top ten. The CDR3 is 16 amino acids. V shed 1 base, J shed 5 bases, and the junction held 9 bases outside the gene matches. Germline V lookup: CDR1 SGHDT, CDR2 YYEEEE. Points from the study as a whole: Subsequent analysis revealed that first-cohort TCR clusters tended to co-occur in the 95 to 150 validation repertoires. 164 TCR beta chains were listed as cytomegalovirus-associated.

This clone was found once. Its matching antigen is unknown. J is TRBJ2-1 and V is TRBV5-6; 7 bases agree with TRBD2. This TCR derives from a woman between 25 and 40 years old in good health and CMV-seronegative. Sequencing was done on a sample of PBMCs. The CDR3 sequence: CASSLYGGGANNEQFF. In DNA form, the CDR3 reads TGTGCCAGCAGCTTGTACGGGGGAGGGGCGAACAATGAGCAGTTCTTC.